This is a list of T cell receptor beta chains from one sample in a study of blood T cell repertoires in COVID-19. The protocol was immunoSEQ multiplex PCR, while the TCRdb copy is restricted to in-frame clones and leaves out a portion. Of about 300,000 clones in the sample, around 90% are singletons; the top ten hold 5% to 5.5%. Specimen: PBMCs or T cells enriched from blood (not recorded which). These receptors were obtained from a man in his fifties or sixties who had recovered from COVID-19. CDR3s include the opening cysteine and the closing phenylalanine or tryptophan. A D gene is named only where the DNA matches it firmly. For some rows the clone size is stated as once, few or many, or as a class when expanded; others skip it.

V	length	size	D	J	DNA	CDR3
TRBV2	14	.	TRBD1	TRBJ1-6	TGTGCCAGCAGGCCACAGGGGAATAATTCACCCCTCCACTTT	CASRPQGNNSPLHF
TRBV2	14	.	.	TRBJ2-7	TGTGCCAGCAGCGCATCTTCGAAAAGGGGCGAGCAGTACTTC	CASSASSKRGEQYF
TRBV9	15	.	TRBD2	TRBJ2-3	TGTGCCAGCAGCGTAGGCCATGGGGAGGGAGATACGCAGTATTTT	CASSVGHGEGDTQYF
TRBV7-8	18	once	TRBD1	TRBJ1-2	TGTGCCAGCAGCTTAGTCGATTTCCGGGACAGGGCCCTTTATGGCTACACCTTC	CASSLVDFRDRALYGYTF
TRBV5-1	15	few	.	TRBJ1-4	TGCGCCAGCAGCCCAGTTCTGGGGCGCGGTGAAAAACTGTTTTTT	CASSPVLGRGEKLFF
TRBV28	17	.	TRBD1	TRBJ1-6	TGTGCCAGCAGTCCTCCGACAGGGGGCTTCTATAATTCACCCCTCCACTTT	CASSPPTGGFYNSPLHF
TRBV3-1/TRBV3-2	16	.	.	TRBJ2-2	TGTGCCAGCAGCCTCCCCGGGACTTACGGGACCGGGGAGCTGTTTTTT	CASSLPGTYGTGELFF
TRBV7-2	14	few	.	TRBJ1-5	TGTGCCAGCAGCCCCACCACGGGGGGTCAGCCCCAGCATTTT	CASSPTTGGQPQHF
TRBV30	17	.	TRBD1	TRBJ1-4	TGTGCCTGGAGTGCCTCCCCCCCGGGACAGGCTAATGAAAAACTGTTTTTT	CAWSASPPGQANEKLFF
TRBV11-3	15	.	TRBD1	TRBJ2-2	TGTGCCAGCAGCTTAGGAGGGACAGGAGCTGGGGAGCTGTTTTTT	CASSLGGTGAGELFF
TRBV5-4	19	.	TRBD2	TRBJ2-2	TGTGCCAGCAGCCCACGACTAGCGAATAAGGGTGGGAATACCGGGGAGCTGTTTTTT	CASSPRLANKGGNTGELFF
TRBV5-1	14	.	.	TRBJ1-1	TGCGCCAGCAGTAGACAGCCCAGGGACACTGAAGCTTTCTTT	CASSRQPRDTEAFF
TRBV5-1	15	.	TRBD1	TRBJ1-3	TGCGCCAGCAGCTTGCGAACAGGGGGCTCAAACACCATATATTTT	CASSLRTGGSNTIYF
TRBV2	14	.	TRBD1	TRBJ2-7	TGTGCCAGCAGGGCCGGGACAGGGGAATACGAGCAGTACTTC	CASRAGTGEYEQYF
TRBV27	15	.	.	TRBJ2-7	TGTGCCAGCAGGGAAGCGGGTCAGAACTCCTACGAGCAGTACTTC	CASREAGQNSYEQYF
TRBV6-5	15	.	.	TRBJ1-6	TGTGCCAGCAGCTACGGCGAACGCGGTGATTCACCCCTCCACTTT	CASSYGERGDSPLHF
TRBV9	13	.	.	TRBJ2-5	TGTGCCAGCAGCGCAGGTATCCAAGAGACCCAGTACTTC	CASSAGIQETQYF
TRBV3-1/TRBV3-2	11	.	.	TRBJ1-1	TGTGCCAGCAGCTCCACGGGAAAAGGTTTCTTT	CASSSTGKGFF
TRBV19	16	.	.	TRBJ1-5	TGTGCCAGTACCCCGATTCGGGATGCAAGCAATCAGCCCCAGCATTTT	CASTPIRDASNQPQHF
TRBV18	16	few	.	TRBJ2-1	TGTGCCAGCTCACCATGGGACTCGATGGCCTACAATGAGCAGTTCTTC	CASSPWDSMAYNEQFF
TRBV2	14	.	.	TRBJ1-5	TGTGCCAGCAGTGTCCAAGGATTGGGCCAGCCCCAGCATTTT	CASSVQGLGQPQHF
TRBV5-1	12	.	.	TRBJ1-2	TGCGCCAGCAGCTTGACAGGGTTTGGCTACACCTTC	CASSLTGFGYTF
TRBV11-2	14	.	.	TRBJ2-7	TGTGCCAGCAGCTCCCGGACAGTCACCTACGAGCAGTACTTC	CASSSRTVTYEQYF
TRBV20-1	14	.	TRBD2	TRBJ2-1	TGCAGTGCTAGTAGCGGGAGGGGTTACAATGAGCAGTTCTTC	CSASSGRGYNEQFF
TRBV18	14	.	.	TRBJ1-1	TGTGCCAGCTCACCACCATCAGTGAACACTGAAGCTTTCTTT	CASSPPSVNTEAFF
TRBV19	15	.	.	TRBJ1-5	TGTGCCAGTAGTATAGGGAGATATAGCAATCAGCCCCAGCATTTT	CASSIGRYSNQPQHF
TRBV18	15	.	.	TRBJ2-7	TGTGCCAGCTCACCCGGACTAACTGTCTCCTACGAGCAGTACTTC	CASSPGLTVSYEQYF
TRBV7-3	15	once	.	TRBJ1-6	TGTGCCAGCAGCCCCATGGGGGGGTATAATTCACCCCTCCACTTT	CASSPMGGYNSPLHF
TRBV19	15	.	TRBD1	TRBJ2-7	TGTGCCAGTAGTATCCCGGACAGGCCTTCCTACGAGCAGTACTTC	CASSIPDRPSYEQYF
TRBV27	12	.	.	TRBJ2-3	TGTGCCAGCAGTTTATACGGGAATACGCAGTATTTT	CASSLYGNTQYF
TRBV6-1	16	.	TRBD2	TRBJ2-7	TGTGCCAGCAGTGCGAGACTAGCGGGAGATTCCTACGAGCAGTACTTC	CASSARLAGDSYEQYF
TRBV7-3	16	.	.	TRBJ2-1	TGTGCCAGCAGCCGGGAATCGGTAACTGCCGGCAATGAGCAGTTCTTC	CASSRESVTAGNEQFF
TRBV14	14	.	.	TRBJ2-2	TGTGCCAGCAGCCAAGAGGCAGGGACCGGGGAGCTGTTTTTT	CASSQEAGTGELFF